This TCR beta chain was sequenced in a study of shared clonotypes between healthy human individuals. In the study overall: Each donor's CD4 naive and CD4 memory cells filled three plates apiece, CD8 naive two, and CD8 memory one.

Method: immunoSEQ multiplex PCR; TCRdb's copy keeps in-frame clones and lacks some. The table lists roughly 2,300,000 clones, about 90% of them singletons. The source is a man aged 18 to 29 in good health. Some clones in this sample may be carry-over from other donors' samples. The sample taken for sequencing was naive CD4+ T cells from PBMCs. Documented subset: CD45RA+ positively selected.

The CDR3 loop is CASSADSYNEQFF. CDR3 nucleotide sequence: TGTGCCAGCAGCGCGGACAGCTACAATGAGCAGTTCTTC. The chain couples TRBV28 to TRBJ2-1, with D perhaps matching TRBD1 (6 bases). V lost 6 bases to trimming and J lost 3 bases, with 9 bases between them. This CDR3 has 13 amino acids. Germline CDR1 and CDR2: MDHEN and SYDVKM.